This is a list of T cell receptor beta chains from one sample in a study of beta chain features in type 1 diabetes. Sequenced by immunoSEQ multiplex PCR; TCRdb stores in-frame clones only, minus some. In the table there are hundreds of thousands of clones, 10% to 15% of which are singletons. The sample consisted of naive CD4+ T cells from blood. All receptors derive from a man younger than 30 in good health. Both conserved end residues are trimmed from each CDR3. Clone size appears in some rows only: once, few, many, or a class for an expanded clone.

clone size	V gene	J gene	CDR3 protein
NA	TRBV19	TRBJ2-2	ASSIGLDSLNTGELF
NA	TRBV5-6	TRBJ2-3	ASSLMVTSGERTQY
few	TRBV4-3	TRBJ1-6	ASSQEGGLNSPLH
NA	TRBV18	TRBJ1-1	ASSPSGIGITEAF
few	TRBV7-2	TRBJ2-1	ASSLVDWDRGPYNEQF
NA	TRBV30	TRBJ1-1	AWSEKRDTEAF
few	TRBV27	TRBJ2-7	ASSTGTSGIGEQY
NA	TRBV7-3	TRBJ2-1	ASSLQTSINDEQF
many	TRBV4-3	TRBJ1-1	ASSLRAQSGTEAF
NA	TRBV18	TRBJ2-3	ASSPLGTGQDTQY
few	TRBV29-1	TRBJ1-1	SVSPRQRNTEAF
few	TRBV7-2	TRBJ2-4	ASSPRASGRWFGDIQY
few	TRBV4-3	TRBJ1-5	ASSQEWTGANQPQH
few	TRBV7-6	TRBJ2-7	ASSLEDGRTYEQY
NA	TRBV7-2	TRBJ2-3	ASGASGTDTQY
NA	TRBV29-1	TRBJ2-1	SVGASGGISYNEQF
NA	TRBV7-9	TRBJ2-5	ASSSGLAGQETQY
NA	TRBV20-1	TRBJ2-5	SASLPGEQY
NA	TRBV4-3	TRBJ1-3	ASSQDRGPGNTIY
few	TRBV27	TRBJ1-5	ASSSGTGRRDQPQH
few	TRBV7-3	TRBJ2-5	ASSLGQGLQETQY
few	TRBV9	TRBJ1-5	ASSVDRDSNQPQH
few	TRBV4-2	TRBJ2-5	ASSTGQGGETQY
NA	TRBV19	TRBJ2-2	ASSIAANTGELF
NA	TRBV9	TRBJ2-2	ASSPSRTGTYTGELF
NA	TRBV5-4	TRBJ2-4	ASSLREVQNIQY
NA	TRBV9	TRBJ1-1	ASSAQSMNTEAF
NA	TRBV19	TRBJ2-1	ASSRTGGYNEQF
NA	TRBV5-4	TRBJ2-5	ASSLEAVETQY
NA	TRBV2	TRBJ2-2	ASSRTPGELF
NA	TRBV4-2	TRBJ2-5	ASSFVRAQETQY
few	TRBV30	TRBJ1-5	AWGSNRDQPQH
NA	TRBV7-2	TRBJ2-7	ASSFQGGRYEQY
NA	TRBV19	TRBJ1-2	ASHRTGGFNYGYT
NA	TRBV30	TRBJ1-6	AWSVGTGISDSPLH
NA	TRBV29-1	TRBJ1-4	SVSPRDKGSEKLF
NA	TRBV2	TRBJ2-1	ASQIETSAFNEQF
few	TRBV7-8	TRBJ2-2	ASSTPGTGELF
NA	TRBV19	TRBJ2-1	GSSGMAEQF
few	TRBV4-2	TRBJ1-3	ASSQDRVTGNTIY
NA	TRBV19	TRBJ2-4	ASSSIVAVAKNIQY
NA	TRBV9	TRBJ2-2	ASSETSGRSSGELF
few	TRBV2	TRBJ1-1	ASSTTGDTEAF
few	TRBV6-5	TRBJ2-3	ASRVTSTDTQY
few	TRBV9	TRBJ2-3	ASSGSPKLAGYTDTQY
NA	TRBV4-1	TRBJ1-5	ASSQEAQAGQPQH
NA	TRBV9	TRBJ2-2	ASSVVPTGELF
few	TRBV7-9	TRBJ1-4	ASSPAGTGGRKLF
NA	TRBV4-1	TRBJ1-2	ASSPIQGGGYT